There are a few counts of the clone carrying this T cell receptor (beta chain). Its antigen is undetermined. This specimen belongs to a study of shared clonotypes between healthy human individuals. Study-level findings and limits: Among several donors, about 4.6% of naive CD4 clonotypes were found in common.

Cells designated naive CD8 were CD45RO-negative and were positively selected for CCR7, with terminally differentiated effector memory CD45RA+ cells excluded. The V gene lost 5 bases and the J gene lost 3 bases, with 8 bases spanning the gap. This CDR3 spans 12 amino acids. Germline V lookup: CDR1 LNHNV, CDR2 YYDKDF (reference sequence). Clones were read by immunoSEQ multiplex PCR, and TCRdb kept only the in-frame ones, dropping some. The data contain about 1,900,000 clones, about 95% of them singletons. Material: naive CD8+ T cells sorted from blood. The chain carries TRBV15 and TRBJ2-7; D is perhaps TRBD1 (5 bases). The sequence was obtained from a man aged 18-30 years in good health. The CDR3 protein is CATSGRGYEQYF. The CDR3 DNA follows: TGTGCCACCAGCGGTAGGGGCTACGAGCAGTACTTC.